This T cell receptor (beta chain) was captured by sequencing in a study of cytomegalovirus exposure and HLA in healthy donors. Study overall: From some 180 million T cells, an earlier analysis saw approximately 110 million unique TCR beta sequences. Whole-study results and caveats: TCR beta V- and J-gene trimming was later associated with a missense DCLRE1C variant. Sequence variants that were highly shared formed a cluster that was likely a sequencing artifact. In an earlier analysis, in some 500 donors, most V segments appeared productive either ~90% or ~30% of the time.

PCR used 60 Vbeta primers and 13 Jbeta primers. The data were produced by immunoSEQ multiplex PCR, yet TCRdb's version contains in-frame clones alone and is incomplete. This sample contains around 26,000 clones. In the case of this clone: Its antigen is not known.

With 2 bases removed from V and 3 bases from J, the gap between germline ends came to 16 bases. The germline gives CDR1 SGHVS, CDR2 FNYEAQ. This CDR3 contains 17 residues. This receptor was identified in a male donor in good health and CMV-seropositive. The genes are TRBV7-6 and TRBJ2-2; D is unclear. The sequenced sample was PBMCs. DNA for the CDR3: TGTGCCAGCAGCTTATTCCGGGTGAACGTGGACACCGGGGAGCTGTTTTTT. Residues: CASSLFRVNVDTGELFF.